This passage covers 24 T cell receptor beta chains from one sample sequenced in a study of shared clonotypes between healthy human individuals. The table came from immunoSEQ multiplex PCR; TCRdb's copy has only in-frame clones and leaves some out. The sample yields over a million clones, over 95% seen once. The sequenced sample consisted of naive CD4+ T cells sorted from blood. Subset described: CD45RA+ positively selected. The origin of the receptors is a man younger than 45 in good health.

The CDR3 loop reads CASSLAGLAGNTGELFF. The CDR3 DNA follows: TGTGCCAGCAGCTTGGCGGGACTAGCGGGAAACACCGGGGAGCTGTTTTTT. V gene TRBV5-4 combines with J gene TRBJ2-2; TRBD2 aligns across 13 bases. CDR3 length: 17 amino acids. V shed 0 bases, J shed 2 bases, and the junction held 1 base outside the gene matches. Germline loops: CDR1 SGHNT, CDR2 YYREEE (reference sequence).

The chain has TRBV13 and TRBJ1-2; possibly TRBD1 for D (5 bases). V lost 5 bases to trimming and J lost 3 bases, with 13 bases between them. This CDR3 comprises 14 residues. The germline gives CDR1 PRHDT, CDR2 FYEKMQ (reference sequence). The DNA for the CDR3 is TGTGCCAGCAGCCCCGGTGGGGCCCACTATGGCTACACCTTC. Its protein product is CASSPGGAHYGYTF. The full variable domain, its missing parts supplied by reference TRBV13 and TRBJ1-2, is AAGVIQSPRHLIKEKRETATLKCYPIPRHDTVYWYQQGPGQDPQFLISFYEKMQSDKGSIPDRFSAQQFSDYHSELNMSSLELGDSALYFCASSPGGAHYGYTFGSGTRLTVV.

V usage is TRBV19 and J usage is TRBJ2-1, with 10 bases fitting TRBD2. This CDR3 is built from 17 residues. V was pared by 4 bases and J by 4 bases, with 10 bases of the junction left unmatched. Germline assignment: CDR1 LNHDA and CDR2 SQIVND (reference sequence). The CDR3 reads CASSTKAGGIVYNEQFF. CDR3 bases: TGTGCCAGTAGTACTAAAGCGGGAGGGATAGTGTACAATGAGCAGTTCTTC.

V is TRBV29-1 and J is TRBJ2-1; 8 bases match TRBD1. Trimming removed 7 bases from V and 2 bases from J; junction bases left unmatched: 22. The CDR3 spans 19 residues. Germline V gives CDR1 SQVTM, CDR2 ANQGSEA. CDR3 DNA: TGCAGCGCTATGAAATACCGGGACAGGATGATGTCCGCCTACAATGAGCAGTTCTTC. Translation gives CSAMKYRDRMMSAYNEQFF.

This sequence joins TRBV27 and TRBJ2-1; a weak D match, TRBD2 (6 bases). This CDR3 is built from 15 residues. Trimming removed 4 bases from V and 3 bases from J, with 13 bases in between. CDR1 MNHEY and CDR2 SMNVEV come from the germline V gene (reference sequence). This CDR3 reads CASSSPAGNYNEQFF. The CDR3 DNA is TGTGCCAGCAGTTCCCCGGCGGGGAACTACAATGAGCAGTTCTTC.

Concerning this clone itself: In the same sample, other DNA sequences code for this CDR3. The CDR3 reads CASSLVPGEGYEQYF. For the CDR3, the DNA is TGTGCCAGCAGCTTAGTCCCAGGAGAAGGATACGAGCAGTACTTC. This chain joins TRBV7-2 and TRBJ2-7; D call uncertain. CDR3 size: 15 residues. V lost 1 base and J 4 bases, leaving 14 bases between the germline ends. Germline values: CDR1 SGHTA, CDR2 FQGNSA.

The chain is built from TRBV7-2 and TRBJ2-7; 7 bases are a match to TRBD2. V lost 0 bases and J lost 3; bases outside the gene matches: 8. Germline CDR1 SGHTA, CDR2 FQGNSA. The CDR3 length is 16 residues. CDR3 residues: CASSLARGSLNYEQYF. For the CDR3, the DNA is TGTGCCAGCAGCTTAGCTCGCGGGAGCCTTAACTACGAGCAGTACTTC.

As to this clone: Other DNA sequences in this sample translate to the same CDR3. The gene calls are TRBV7-2 and TRBJ2-3; D is unresolved. Trimming removed 3 bases from V and 1 base from J, with 2 bases in between. In germline, CDR1 is SGHTA, CDR2 FQGNSA. This CDR3 comprises 12 residues. CDR3 amino acids: CASSLGTDTQYF. In DNA, the CDR3 is TGTGCCAGCAGCTTGGGCACAGATACGCAGTATTTT. Based on the CDR3 plus reference TRBV7-2 and TRBJ2-3, the full variable domain is GAGVSQSPSNKVTEKGKDVELRCDPISGHTALYWYRQSLGQGLEFLIYFQGNSAPDKSGLPSDRFSAERTGGSVSTLTIQRTQQEDSAVYLCASSLGTDTQYFGPGTRLTVL.

Notes on this clone: Other DNA variants within this sample encode the same CDR3. V gene TRBV2 combines with J gene TRBJ2-7; TRBD1 agrees at 7 bases. Germline CDR1 is SNHLY and CDR2 is FYNNEI. The length of the CDR3 is 14 residues. V gave up 3 bases and J gave up 1 base; unmatched junction bases: 3. For the CDR3, the DNA is TGTGCCAGCAGTGAGGAACAGGGGTCCTACGAGCAGTACTTC. This encodes CASSEEQGSYEQYF.

The rearrangement uses TRBV11-3 and TRBJ2-1; D remains unclear. Germline values: CDR1 SGHNT, CDR2 YENEEA. CDR3 length: 13 amino acids. Deletions cut 4 bases from V and 6 bases from J, with 10 bases between. The CDR3 sequence: CASSSSPFNEQFF. DNA of the CDR3: TGTGCCAGCAGCTCTAGTCCCTTCAATGAGCAGTTCTTC.

Written as DNA, the CDR3 is TGTGCCAGCAGTCAATACAGGGGGAACACTGAAGCTTTCTTT. It encodes CASSQYRGNTEAFF. This chain links TRBV28 with TRBJ1-1, with 7 nucleotides matching TRBD1. The germline V gene encodes CDR1 MDHEN and CDR2 SYDVKM. This CDR3 contains 14 residues. V trimming: 5 bases; J trimming: 1 base; junction bases outside the gene matches: 4.

This clone was seen once. Here the CDR3 reads CASGLGGGSYEQYF. CDR3 nucleotides: TGTGCTAGTGGTTTGGGAGGGGGCTCCTACGAGCAGTACTTC. V is TRBV12-5 and J is TRBJ2-7; D might be TRBD1 (6 bases). This CDR3 spans 14 amino acids. V lost 1 base, J lost 0 bases, and 7 bases lay in between. CDR1 is LGHNT and CDR2 is FRNRAP in the germline V gene.

The J gene is TRBJ1-3, the V gene TRBV9; the match to TRBD1 covers 11 bases. Germline V gives CDR1 SGDLS, CDR2 YYNGEE. V lost 4 bases and J lost 2; bases outside the gene matches: 8. This CDR3 is 17 amino acids long. The CDR3, as DNA: TGTGCCAGCAGCATCGGACAGGGGGCAACGGCTGGAAACACCATATATTTT. Protein: CASSIGQGATAGNTIYF.

The chain joins TRBV10-3 to TRBJ2-6; D unclear. The CDR3 is 14 amino acids. With 4 bases removed from V and 2 bases from J, the gap between germline ends came to 6 bases. Germline values: CDR1 ENHRY, CDR2 SYGVKD. Here the CDR3 reads CAISGTAGANVLTF. CDR3 DNA: TGTGCCATCAGTGGGACGGCTGGGGCCAACGTCCTGACTTTC.

V is TRBV30 and J is TRBJ1-5; 7 nucleotides agree with TRBD1. Germline-derived CDR1 and CDR2 are GTSNPN and SVGIG (reference sequence). V gave up 3 bases and J gave up 5 bases; unmatched junction bases: 10. The CDR3 runs to 15 residues. The DNA of the CDR3 is TGTGCCTGGAGCGTACAGGGGACGACGGATCAGCCCCAGCATTTT. Translation: CAWSVQGTTDQPQHF. Supplemented by reference TRBV30 and TRBJ1-5, the full variable domain reads SQTIHQWPATLVQPVGSPLSLECTVEGTSNPNLYWYRQAAGRGLQLLFYSVGIGQISSEVPQNLSASRPQDRQFILSSKKLLLSDSGFYLCAWSVQGTTDQPQHFGDGTRLSIL.

As regards this clone: Distinct nucleotide sequences in the sample also encode this CDR3. The CDR3 nucleotides are TGTGCCAGCAGTGAAGCGGGGAGCTCCTACGAGCAGTACTTC. It yields the protein CASSEAGSSYEQYF. The genes are TRBV25-1 and TRBJ2-7, with D maybe TRBD2 (6 bases). Germline V gene data show CDR1 as MGHDK and CDR2 as SYGVNS. The CDR3 consists of 14 residues. The V end was cut by 2 bases, the J end by 0 bases, with 8 bases between.

The CDR3 loop reads CASSPPGSHTEAFF. In DNA form, the CDR3 reads TGCGCCAGCAGCCCGCCTGGAAGTCACACTGAAGCTTTCTTT. This chain uses TRBV5-1 with TRBJ1-1, with no clear D. V gave up 4 bases and J gave up 3 bases, with 13 bases separating them. This CDR3 has 14 amino acids. Germline CDR1 SGHRS, CDR2 YFSETQ.

The CDR3 here is CTSSQDRNRRWGREQYF. The CDR3 DNA sequence: TGCACCAGCAGCCAAGATCGGAACAGACGATGGGGTAGAGAGCAGTACTTC. The chain carries TRBV1 and TRBJ2-7. TRBV1 is marked as a pseudogene. The CDR3 extends over 17 amino acids.

Comments on this clone: It may be a read error: a sequence one base away is much more abundant. In the same sample, other DNA sequences code for this CDR3. This chain links TRBV27 with TRBJ2-5; D call uncertain. Germline-derived CDR1 and CDR2 are MNHEY and SMNVEV (reference sequence). The ends were cut back, 6 bases at V and 1 base at J, with 3 bases in the middle. The CDR3 covers 11 residues. CDR3 sequence reads: CASSFQETQYF. The CDR3 DNA is TGTGCCAGCAGCTTCCAAGAGACCCAGTACTTC.

The J gene is TRBJ1-1, the V gene TRBV5-4; a weak D match, TRBD1 (5 bases). Trimming took off 0 bases at V and 0 bases at J, with 9 bases between the two ends. The germline gives CDR1 SGHNT, CDR2 YYREEE (reference sequence). The CDR3 has 15 residues. This CDR3 reads CASSLATQVNTEAFF. In DNA form, the CDR3 reads TGTGCCAGCAGCTTGGCCACACAGGTGAACACTGAAGCTTTCTTT.

In the case of this clone: Its ends do not fully match the called genes, so a read error is possible. The genes are TRBV28 and TRBJ1-5; D possibly corresponds to TRBD1 (6 bases). This CDR3 is 14 amino acids long. The germline V gene encodes CDR1 MDHEN and CDR2 SYDVKM. The CDR3 nucleotides are TGTGCCAGCAGTTCCCAAATATTGGGGGCCCCCCGGCATTTT. It yields the protein CASSSQILGAPRHF.

This chain connects TRBV6-5 to TRBJ2-7, with TRBD2 matching 9 bases. Germline lookup yields CDR1 MNHEY and CDR2 SVGAGI. This CDR3 has 16 residues. The V segment lost 2 bases and the J segment 3 bases; nucleotides outside the gene matches: 8. CDR3 amino acids: CASSYTKGLALYEQYF. Written as DNA, the CDR3 is TGTGCCAGCAGTTACACAAAAGGACTAGCGCTCTACGAGCAGTACTTC.

The V call is TRBV7-2, the J call TRBJ1-4; D is undetermined. Germline CDR1 reads SGHTA; CDR2 reads FQGNSA. This CDR3 is built from 17 residues. V was trimmed by 0 bases and J by 4 bases, leaving 15 bases between them. The CDR3: CASSLALSRGLNEKLFF. CDR3 DNA: TGTGCCAGCAGCTTAGCGCTTTCTCGGGGTCTTAATGAAAAACTGTTTTTT.

This chain connects TRBV5-4 to TRBJ2-3, with D perhaps matching TRBD2 (6 bases). The length of the CDR3 is 16 residues. Germline CDR1 SGHNT, CDR2 YYREEE (reference sequence). Deletions cut 5 bases from V and 0 bases from J, with 16 bases between. CDR3 sequence: CASSNPLALSTDTQYF. The CDR3 DNA sequence: TGTGCCAGCAGTAATCCCCTAGCGTTAAGCACAGATACGCAGTATTTT. Variable domain in full (rest from reference TRBV5-4 and TRBJ2-3): ETGVTQSPTHLIKTRGQQVTLRCSSQSGHNTVSWYQQALGQGPQFIFQYYREEENGRGNFPPRFSGLQFPNYSSELNVNALELDDSALYLCASSNPLALSTDTQYFGPGTRLTVL.